What follows are 20 T cell receptor beta chains derived from one specimen sequenced in a study of persistence of HIV-infected CD4 T cells. An overlapping HIV-1 Gag peptide pool stimulated these cells at 0.85 to 1 ug/peptide/mL. CD40L/CD69 double-negative CD45RO-high memory CD4+ T cells were collected. The libraries were made with immunoSEQ version 4 in survey mode. Profiled with immunoSEQ multiplex PCR; TCRdb holds only in-frame clones, not every one. Among around 60,000 clones, just under 75% were seen once, and the ten largest hold around 1.7%. Their target antigens are unknown. The sequenced sample was CD4+ T cells sorted from PBMCs after roughly 18-hour stimulation, obtained from a patient who received antiretroviral therapy. The receptors were sampled from an adult man with HIV who was CMV-seropositive.

V is TRBV20-1 and J is TRBJ1-2; unclear D gene. The V gene's germline CDR1 is DFQATT and CDR2 SNEGSKA (reference sequence). This CDR3 spans 11 amino acids. The V and J ends lost 3 bases and 8 bases respectively, with 10 bases between them. The CDR3 DNA is TGCAGTGCTAGTTTGGTGGGAGGCTACACCTTC. Its translation is CSASLVGGYTF.

The genes are TRBV18 and TRBJ1-2; maybe TRBD1 (6 bases). The germline V and J ends were trimmed by 0 bases and 3 bases, with 8 bases remaining between them. This CDR3 region has 14 residues. Germline CDR1 KGHSH, CDR2 LQKENI. The CDR3 protein is CASSPPAGDYGYTF. CDR3 in DNA: TGTGCCAGCTCACCACCGGCAGGGGACTATGGCTACACCTTC.

The chain couples TRBV6-1 to TRBJ1-5, with 7 bases fitting TRBD1. Germline V gene sequence: CDR1 MNHNS, CDR2 SASEGT. There are 16 residues in the CDR3. The J segment lost 3 bases and the V segment lost 3 bases, leaving 8 bases of the junction unmatched. Here the CDR3 reads CASSDRGTVYNQPQHF. The CDR3 DNA follows: TGTGCCAGCAGTGATCGGGGGACAGTCTACAATCAGCCCCAGCATTTT.

V usage is TRBV28 and J usage is TRBJ2-2; D uncertain. Germline CDR1 and CDR2: MDHEN and SYDVKM. Between the trimmed V and J ends, which lost 5 bases and 3 bases, there was a span of 13 bases. This CDR3 is 15 amino acids long. The CDR3 region has the DNA TGTGCCAGCAGTCCGGGCCTGACCCACACCGGGGAGCTGTTTTTT. This gives the protein CASSPGLTHTGELFF.

This chain joins TRBV6-5 and TRBJ1-3; no clear D. Trimming removed 6 bases at V and 0 bases at J, with 12 bases between. Germline values: CDR1 MNHEY, CDR2 SVGAGI. This CDR3 is built from 15 residues. The CDR3 coding sequence is TGTGCCAGCAGCCCCGGACTGTTCTCTGGAAACACCATATATTTT. Encoded protein: CASSPGLFSGNTIYF.

This clone was picked up a small number of times. The V and J genes are TRBV19 and TRBJ2-2; D may be TRBD2 (6 bases). This CDR3 has 17 residues. Between the trimmed V and J ends, which lost 7 bases and 4 bases, there was a span of 22 bases. CDR1 and CDR2 from the germline V gene are LNHDA and SQIVND (reference sequence). DNA for the CDR3: TGTGCCAGTACCCATCAGGAGGGCAGGGAGGCCACCGGGGAGCTGTTTTTT. Translated: CASTHQEGREATGELFF. The variable domain in full, completed from reference TRBV19 and TRBJ2-2, reads DGGITQSPKYLFRKEGQNVTLSCEQNLNHDAMYWYRQDPGQGLRLIYYSQIVNDFQKGDIAEGYSVSREKKESFPLTVTSAQKNPTAFYLCASTHQEGREATGELFFGEGSRLTVL.

The chain combines TRBV24-1 with TRBJ2-1; TRBD1 aligns across 10 bases. The CDR3 sequence is 15 residues long. Per the germline V gene, CDR1 is KGHDR and CDR2 is SFDVKD. The ends lost 1 base at V and 5 bases at J; junction bases unmatched: 1. In DNA form, the CDR3 reads TGTGCCACCAGTGATTTAGGGACAGGGGACAATGAGCAGTTCTTC. This encodes CATSDLGTGDNEQFF.

V usage is TRBV4-1 and J usage is TRBJ1-3; no clear D gene. Trimming cost V 1 base and J 0 bases, with 10 bases left between them. CDR1 and CDR2 (germline): MGHRA, YSYEKL. The CDR3 has 16 residues. The CDR3 nucleotides are TGCGCCAGCAGCCAAGTGTTGGGAAACTCTGGAAACACCATATATTTT. Residues: CASSQVLGNSGNTIYF.

The chain is built from TRBV28 and TRBJ1-6; 8 bases are shared with TRBD1. CDR1 is MDHEN, CDR2 SYDVKM, per germline. The CDR3 extends over 13 amino acids. V was pared by 3 bases and J by 10 bases, with 2 bases of the junction left unmatched. The CDR3 sequence: CASSLTGDSPLHF. The DNA for the CDR3 is TGTGCCAGCAGTTTGACAGGGGACTCACCCCTCCACTTT.

This clone was observed a handful of times. This chain links TRBV6-5 with TRBJ1-1, with D tentatively TRBD1 (6 bases). The CDR3 covers 13 residues. Trimming took off 6 bases at V and 1 base at J, with 9 bases between the two ends. The germline gives CDR1 MNHEY, CDR2 SVGAGI. The CDR3 reads CASRGRGNTEAFF. Written as DNA, the CDR3 is TGTGCCAGCAGGGGCAGGGGGAACACTGAAGCTTTCTTT.

This clone is categorized as medium-sized. The chain is built from TRBV7-8 and TRBJ1-5, with D possibly matching TRBD1 (6 bases). Trimming took 4 bases from V and 0 from J, leaving 19 bases between them. The germline V gene encodes CDR1 SGHVS and CDR2 FQNEAQ. The CDR3 loop spans 18 amino acids. The CDR3 loop is CASSSIRTERDSNQPQHF. CDR3 nucleotides: TGTGCCAGCAGCTCGATCCGGACAGAAAGGGATAGCAATCAGCCCCAGCATTTT.

This clone came up a few times. V gene TRBV19 combines with J gene TRBJ2-1, with D perhaps assigned TRBD1 or TRBD2 (5 bases each). The V end lost 11 bases, the J end lost 8 bases, and 19 bases lay between the germline ends. CDR3 size: 13 residues. Germline assignment: CDR1 LNHDA and CDR2 SQIVND (reference sequence). CDR3 DNA: TGTGCCCTGAATGGGGGAGAACAGTATGAGCAGTTCTTC. This gives the protein CALNGGEQYEQFF.

This chain joins TRBV3-1 (or the pseudogene TRBV3-2) and TRBJ1-2; D is undetermined. CDR3 size: 13 residues. The germline CDR1 and CDR2 sequences are LGHDT and YNNKEL (reference sequence). The V gene lost 2 bases and the J gene lost 0 bases, with 4 bases spanning the gap. This CDR3 reads CASSQQTNYGYTF. CDR3 bases: TGTGCCAGCAGCCAACAGACTAACTATGGCTACACCTTC.

This clone was observed once. The chain employs TRBV7-9 and TRBJ1-3; D gene ambiguous. Between the trimmed V and J ends, which lost 5 bases and 7 bases, there was a span of 9 bases. The V gene's germline CDR1 is SEHNR and CDR2 FQNEAQ (reference sequence). The CDR3 has 12 residues. The CDR3 reads CASSPLSNTIYF. CDR3 nucleotide sequence: TGTGCCAGCAGCCCCTTGAGTAACACCATATATTTT.

The CDR3 nucleotides read TGTGCCAGCAGCCGAGGGACAGGGCCTCAAGAGACCCAGTACTTC. Translating gives CASSRGTGPQETQYF. V gene TRBV7-6 combines with J gene TRBJ2-5; the match to TRBD1 covers 9 bases. CDR3 size: 15 residues. Germline values: CDR1 SGHVS, CDR2 FNYEAQ. V shed 5 bases and J 2 bases; nucleotides not matched to a gene: 6.

The chain has TRBV5-4 and TRBJ2-4; D possibly matches TRBD1 or TRBD2 (5 bases each). This CDR3 region has 14 residues. Germline V gene lookup returns CDR1 SGHNT and CDR2 YYREEE (reference sequence). Trimming left V 4 bases short and J 0 bases short, with 8 bases between. The CDR3 spells CASSTGAAKNIQYF. The CDR3 region has the DNA TGTGCCAGCAGCACCGGGGCAGCCAAAAACATTCAGTACTTC.

This clone has only one observation. The chain couples TRBV19 to TRBJ1-2, with 8 bases that match TRBD1. V lost 5 bases, J lost 7 bases, and 6 bases stayed unmatched. Germline CDR1 is LNHDA and CDR2 is SQIVND (reference sequence). The CDR3 covers 13 residues. CDR3 in amino acids: CASSATGATGYTF. DNA for the CDR3: TGTGCCAGTAGTGCGACAGGGGCGACTGGCTACACCTTC.

This clone was counted only a few times. This chain links TRBV2 with TRBJ2-2, with D perhaps TRBD1 (5 bases). CDR1 and CDR2 from the germline V gene are SNHLY and FYNNEI. The CDR3 length is 14 residues. With 4 bases removed from V and 0 bases from J, the gap between germline ends came to 6 bases. DNA of the CDR3: TGTGCCAGCAGTGGGACAACGAACACCGGGGAGCTGTTTTTT. This encodes CASSGTTNTGELFF. The full variable domain, its missing parts supplied by reference TRBV2 and TRBJ2-2, is EPEVTQTPSHQVTQMGQEVILRCVPISNHLYFYWYRQILGQKVEFLVSFYNNEISEKSEIFDDQFSVERPDGSNFTLKIRSTKLEDSAMYFCASSGTTNTGELFFGEGSRLTVL.

The genes are TRBV5-1 and TRBJ2-1; D not certain. CDR1 SGHRS and CDR2 YFSETQ come from the germline V gene. The CDR3 runs 16 residues. The V gene lost 4 bases and the J gene lost 0 bases, with 14 bases spanning the gap. CDR3: CASSTLPLSSYNEQFF. The CDR3 nucleotides read TGCGCCAGCAGCACCCTGCCGTTAAGCTCCTACAATGAGCAGTTCTTC.

The rearrangement uses TRBV28 and TRBJ1-2; 9 positions agree with TRBD1. Trimming took 3 bases from V and 8 from J; bases not matched to a gene: 7. The germline V gene has CDR1 MDHEN and CDR2 SYDVKM. The CDR3 consists of 14 residues. Here the CDR3 DNA reads TGTGCCAGCAGTTTGAGACAGGGGGATAGGGGCTACACCTTC. Amino acids: CASSLRQGDRGYTF.